The rows below give T cell receptor beta chains drawn from one sample of a study of T cells in Graves' hyperthyroidism and ophthalmopathy. TCRdb reprocessed the multiplex PCR reads with MiXCR, giving one entry per CDR3 protein. Of 500,000 to 600,000 distinct CDR3 sequences listed, roughly a sixth are singletons. The sequencing input was blood. The receptors derive from a woman aged 18-29 years with Graves' hyperthyroidism. Both conserved end residues are part of each CDR3. A D gene is named only where the DNA matches it firmly. The size of a clone is reported for some rows only, either as once, few or many, or as a class for expanded clones.

CDR3nt	CDR3aa	abundance	v_gene	j_gene	len	d_gene
TGCAGTGCTAGAGACAGGGGGAAGAACTCACCCCTCCACTTT	CSARDRGKNSPLHF	few	TRBV20-1	TRBJ1-6	14	TRBD1
TGCAGTGCGCCCCCTCGGGGGGGCCTCGGAGAGCAGTACTTC	CSAPPRGGLGEQYF	many	TRBV20-1	TRBJ2-7	14	TRBD2
TGTGCCAGCAGTTATGACAGCCCTAACTATGGCTACACCTTC	CASSYDSPNYGYTF	-	TRBV7-9	TRBJ1-2	14	-
TGTGCCAGCACACGCCATCGGATTTCAGGGGGCGAGCAGTACTTC	CASTRHRISGGEQYF	few	TRBV7-8	TRBJ2-7	15	TRBD1
TGTGCCAGCAGCCACCTGCGCAGCTATGGCTACACCTTC	CASSHLRSYGYTF	-	TRBV11-2	TRBJ1-2	13	-
TGTGCCAGCAGTTGGAGAGCAAATGAAGCTTTCTTT	CASSWRANEAFF	many	TRBV6-2/TRBV6-3	TRBJ1-1	12	-
TGTGCCAGCAGTGACCCCAGGGGGAATCAGCCCCAGCATTTT	CASSDPRGNQPQHF	-	TRBV2	TRBJ1-5	14	TRBD1
TGCAGTGCTAGATCGAGAGTGATCGGGGAGCTGTTTTTT	CSARSRVIGELFF	many	TRBV20-1	TRBJ2-2	13	-
TGTGCCAGCAGCGGCGGGGGAACCTCCTACAATGAGCAGTTCTTC	CASSGGGTSYNEQFF	-	TRBV9	TRBJ2-1	15	TRBD2
TGTGCCAGCAGCTTAGATCCGGGTCCTGACACTGAAGCTTTCTTT	CASSLDPGPDTEAFF	-	TRBV11-2	TRBJ1-1	15	-
TGTGCCAGCAGCCAAGATGGAGCAGTTTACACTGAAGCTTTCTTT	CASSQDGAVYTEAFF	few	TRBV3-1	TRBJ1-1	15	-
TGTGCCAGCAGTTCGCTCAGGGGCGAGCAGTACTTC	CASSSLRGEQYF	-	TRBV7-2	TRBJ2-7	12	-
TGTGCCAGCAGTCCCGGACTAGCGGGAGAAGGCGAGCAGTACTTC	CASSPGLAGEGEQYF	few	TRBV6-1	TRBJ2-7	15	TRBD2
TGTGCCAGTTTCGAGCGGAGGACTGAAGCTTTCTTT	CASFERRTEAFF	-	TRBV28	TRBJ1-1	12	-
TGCAGCACTGGCGTTAGCGGGAGGCAAGAGACCCAGTACTTC	CSTGVSGRQETQYF	many	TRBV29-1	TRBJ2-5	14	TRBD2
TGTGCCAGCCGGCAAGCTAACTATGGCTACACCTTC	CASRQANYGYTF	many	TRBV28	TRBJ1-2	12	-
TGCAGTGCTAGAGATCGGCGAGGGACAGGGCATGGCAATCAGCCCCAGCATTTT	CSARDRRGTGHGNQPQHF	many	TRBV20-1	TRBJ1-5	18	TRBD1
TGTGCCAGCCGTCGGCTAATGGCTTACGAGCAGTACTTC	CASRRLMAYEQYF	many	TRBV2	TRBJ2-7	13	-
TGTGCCAGCAGTTTTTCCCCTTTATCCGGGAGGCTACAAGAGACCCAGTACTTC	CASSFSPLSGRLQETQYF	many	TRBV28	TRBJ2-5	18	TRBD2
TGCAGTGCTAGAGAGGCGGTCTACGAGCAGTACTTC	CSAREAVYEQYF	-	TRBV20-1	TRBJ2-7	12	-
TGCAGTGCGCCTGTGGGACAGGCAAATTCACCCCTCCACTTT	CSAPVGQANSPLHF	few	TRBV20-1	TRBJ1-6	14	TRBD1
TGTGCCAGCAGCCGACGTGGACTAGCGGGAGAGTTCGAGCAGTACTTC	CASSRRGLAGEFEQYF	-	TRBV3-1	TRBJ2-7	16	TRBD2
TGTGCCAGTTCCGGGAGACCGAACGTAGAGCAGTACTTC	CASSGRPNVEQYF	few	TRBV19	TRBJ2-7	13	-
TGTGCCATCAGTGAGTCGGACTCCTATCTCCCAGATACGCAGTATTTT	CAISESDSYLPDTQYF	many	TRBV10-3	TRBJ2-3	16	-
TGTGCCAGCAGCTTAGTAGGCTTGGCTTTCTTT	CASSLVGLAFF	few	TRBV7-9	TRBJ1-1	11	-
TGTGCCAGCAGTTTCGGGGGGCAGGCAGATACGCAGTATTTT	CASSFGGQADTQYF	-	TRBV12-3/TRBV12-4	TRBJ2-3	14	-
TGTGCCAGTAGTCCCTTGCGGGGACCCTCTAGACACGAGCAGTACTTC	CASSPLRGPSRHEQYF	-	TRBV19	TRBJ2-7	16	-
TGCAGTGCCTGGGGAGAAGGGACAGCGAGCTCTGGGGCCAACGTCCTGACTTTC	CSAWGEGTASSGANVLTF	-	TRBV20-1	TRBJ2-6	18	TRBD1
TGTGCCAGCACCAAAGTCTCCTACAATGAGCAGTTCTTC	CASTKVSYNEQFF	many	TRBV12-3/TRBV12-4	TRBJ2-1	13	-